This T cell receptor beta chain was retrieved from a study of patients and donors after allogeneic stem cell transplantation. TCRdb used MiXCR to reprocess the RT-PCR reads, holding one entry per CDR3 protein. The profile shows about 410,000 distinct CDR3 sequences, 16% of them singletons. CDR1 and CDR2 from the germline V gene are SGDLS and YYNGEE. This CDR3 comprises 16 residues. Trimming cost V 2 bases and J 7 bases; bases outside gene matches: 7. Sequencing was performed on blood, either unsorted or a sorted T cell fraction (not recorded which). This chain links TRBV9 with TRBJ2-2; TRBD2 agrees at 11 bases. The TCR comes from a human donor who was either an allogeneic HSCT recipient or a stem cell or donor lymphocyte infusion donor (not recorded which). It is not recorded whose cells these are; they may come from a transplant donor. This CDR3 reads CASSVRASGGHGELFF. The CDR3 DNA is TGTGCCAGCAGCGTTAGAGCTAGCGGGGGGCACGGGGAGCTGTTTTTT.